The clone carrying this T cell receptor beta chain has just one count. Its antigen is currently unknown. The V and J ends lost 3 bases and 5 bases, in that order; junction bases with no gene match: 3. Germline CDR1 SGHTA, CDR2 FQGNSA. The CDR3 is made up of 14 amino acids. The source of the sample is a study of radiotherapy plus CTLA-4 blockade in lung cancer. Overall study context: About 17% of enrolled patients responded objectively, and about 30% had disease control.

Findings and limits, study-wide: Early clonal dynamics of blood T cells, together with interferon-beta, were reported as the best response predictor. Once radiotherapy plus ipilimumab had been given, TCR clones derived from tumor expanded in blood.

Sequencing used immunoSEQ multiplex PCR; TCRdb keeps in-frame clones, though not all of them. Among roughly 78,000 clones listed, around four fifths were seen once. The chain carries TRBV7-2 and TRBJ1-2, with 10 bases that match TRBD1. The TCR originated in a human donor with non-small cell lung cancer who had a complete response to radiotherapy plus ipilimumab. The specimen comprised peripheral blood, sampled from a patient treated with radiotherapy plus ipilimumab. CDR3 sequence reads: CASSLGQGRYGYTF. CDR3 bases: TGTGCCAGCAGCTTGGGACAGGGGAGATATGGCTACACCTTC.